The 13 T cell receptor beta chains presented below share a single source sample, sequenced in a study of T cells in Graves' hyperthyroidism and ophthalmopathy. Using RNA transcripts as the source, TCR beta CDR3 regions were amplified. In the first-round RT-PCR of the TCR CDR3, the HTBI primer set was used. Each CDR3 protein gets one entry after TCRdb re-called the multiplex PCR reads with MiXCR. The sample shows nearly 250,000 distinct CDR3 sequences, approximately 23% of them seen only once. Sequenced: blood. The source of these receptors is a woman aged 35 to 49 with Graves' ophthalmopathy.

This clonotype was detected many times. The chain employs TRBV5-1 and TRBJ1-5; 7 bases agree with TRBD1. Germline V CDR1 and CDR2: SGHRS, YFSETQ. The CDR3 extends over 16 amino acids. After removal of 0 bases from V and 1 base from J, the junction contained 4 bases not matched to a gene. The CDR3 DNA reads TGCGCCAGCAGCTTGGAAGGGGGCGCGAGCAATCAGCCCCAGCATTTT. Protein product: CASSLEGGASNQPQHF.

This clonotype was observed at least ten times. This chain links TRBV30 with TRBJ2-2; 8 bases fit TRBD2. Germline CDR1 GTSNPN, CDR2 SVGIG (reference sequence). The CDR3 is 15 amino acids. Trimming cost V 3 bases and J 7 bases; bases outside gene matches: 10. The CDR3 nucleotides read TGTGCCTGGAGAGCCGCCGGGACTAGTTTCGGGGAGCTGTTTTTT. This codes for CAWRAAGTSFGELFF.

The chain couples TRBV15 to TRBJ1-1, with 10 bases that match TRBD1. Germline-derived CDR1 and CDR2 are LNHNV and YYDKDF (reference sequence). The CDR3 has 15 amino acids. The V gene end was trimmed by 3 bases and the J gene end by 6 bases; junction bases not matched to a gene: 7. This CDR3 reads CATSSKDRGTAEAFF. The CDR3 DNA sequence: TGTGCCACCAGCAGTAAGGACAGGGGGACTGCTGAAGCTTTCTTT.

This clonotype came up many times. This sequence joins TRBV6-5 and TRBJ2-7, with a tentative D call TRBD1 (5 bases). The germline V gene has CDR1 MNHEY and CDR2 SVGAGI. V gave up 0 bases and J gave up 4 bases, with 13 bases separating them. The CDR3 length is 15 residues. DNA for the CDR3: TGTGCCAGCAGTTACTCAGGGGCGGAGAATTACGAGCAGTACTTC. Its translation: CASSYSGAENYEQYF.

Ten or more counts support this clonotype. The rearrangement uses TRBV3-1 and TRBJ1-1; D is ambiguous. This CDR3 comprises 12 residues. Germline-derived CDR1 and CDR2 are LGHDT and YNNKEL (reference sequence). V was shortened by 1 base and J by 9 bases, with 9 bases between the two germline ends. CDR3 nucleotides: TGTGCCAGCAGCCAAGCATTTGGGAAAGCTTTCTTT. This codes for CASSQAFGKAFF.

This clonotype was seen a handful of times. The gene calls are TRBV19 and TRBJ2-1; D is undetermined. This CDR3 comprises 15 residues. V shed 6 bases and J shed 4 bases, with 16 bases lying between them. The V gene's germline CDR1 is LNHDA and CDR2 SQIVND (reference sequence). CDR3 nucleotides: TGTGCCAGTAGCACCGGCTGGGCAGAGTACAATGAGCAGTTCTTC. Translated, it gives CASSTGWAEYNEQFF.

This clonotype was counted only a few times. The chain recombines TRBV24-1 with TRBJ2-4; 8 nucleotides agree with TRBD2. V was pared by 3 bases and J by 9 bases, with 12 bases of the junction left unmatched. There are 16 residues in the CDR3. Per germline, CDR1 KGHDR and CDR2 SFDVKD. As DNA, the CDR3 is TGTGCCACCAGTGATGGAGTAGCGGGAACTTTCGGCATTCAGTACTTC. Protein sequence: CATSDGVAGTFGIQYF.

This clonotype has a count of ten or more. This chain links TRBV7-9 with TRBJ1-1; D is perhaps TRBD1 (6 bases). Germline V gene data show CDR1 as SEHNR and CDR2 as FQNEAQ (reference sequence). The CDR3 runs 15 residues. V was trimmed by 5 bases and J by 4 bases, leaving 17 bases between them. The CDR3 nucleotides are TGTGCCAGCAGCCGGTCAAAGCAGGGGTGCACTGAAGCTTTCTTT. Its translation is CASSRSKQGCTEAFF.

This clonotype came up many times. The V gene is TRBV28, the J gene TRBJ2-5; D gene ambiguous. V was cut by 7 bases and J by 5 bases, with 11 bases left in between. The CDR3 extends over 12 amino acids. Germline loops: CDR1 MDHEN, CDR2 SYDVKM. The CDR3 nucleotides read TGTGCCAGCATATCGCGCGCGGAGACCCAGTACTTC. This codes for CASISRAETQYF.

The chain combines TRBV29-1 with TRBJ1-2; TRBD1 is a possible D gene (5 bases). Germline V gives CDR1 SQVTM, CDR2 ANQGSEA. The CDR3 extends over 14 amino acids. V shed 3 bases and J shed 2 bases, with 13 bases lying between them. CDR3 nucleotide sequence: TGCAGCGTTGATAGCGGTCAGGGAAACTATGGCTACACCTTC. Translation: CSVDSGQGNYGYTF.

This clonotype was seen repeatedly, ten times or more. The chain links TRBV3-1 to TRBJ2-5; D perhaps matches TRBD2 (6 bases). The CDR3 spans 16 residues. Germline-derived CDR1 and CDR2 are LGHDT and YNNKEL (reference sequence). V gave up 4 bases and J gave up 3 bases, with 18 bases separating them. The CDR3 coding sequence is TGTGCCAGCAGCCCCCCTGGGGGGAGAGGTAAAGAGACCCAGTACTTC. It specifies CASSPPGGRGKETQYF.

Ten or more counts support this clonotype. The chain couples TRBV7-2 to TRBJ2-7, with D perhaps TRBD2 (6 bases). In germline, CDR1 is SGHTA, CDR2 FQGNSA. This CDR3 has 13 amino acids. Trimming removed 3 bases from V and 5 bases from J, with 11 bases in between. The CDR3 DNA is TGTGCCAGCAGCTTGGCGGGATCGAACGAGCAGTACTTC. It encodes CASSLAGSNEQYF.

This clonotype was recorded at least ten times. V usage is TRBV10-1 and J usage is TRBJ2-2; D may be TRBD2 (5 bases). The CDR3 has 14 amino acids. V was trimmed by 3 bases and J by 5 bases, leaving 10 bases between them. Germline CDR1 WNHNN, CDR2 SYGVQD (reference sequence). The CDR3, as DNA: TGCGCCAGCAGTGATCCGGGGAGTACCGGGGAGCTGTTTTTT. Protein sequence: CASSDPGSTGELFF.